This T cell receptor (beta chain) was found in a study of OX40 agonist ivuxolimab in advanced cancers. Study conclusions and caveats: The study did not work out the antigen specificity of the expanded peripheral T cells. Researchers report that CD8+ T cells had, on average, more expanded clones than CD4+.

In regard to this clone: Its antigen is unidentified.

This table comes from immunoSEQ multiplex PCR, and its TCRdb copy is limited to in-frame clones, with some not included. In the table there are about 71,000 clones, approximately 80% of which are singletons. Sequenced material: CD4+ or CD8+ T cells sorted from blood, taken in a trial of the OX40 agonist ivuxolimab. This receptor was taken from an adult with an advanced solid tumor such as melanoma, head and neck, liver or kidney cancer.

The CDR3 DNA is TGTGCCAGCAGCTCTAGAGGGACGGAGCGGGGCCTGCGAGCCAACGTCCTGACTTTC. Amino acids: CASSSRGTERGLRANVLTF. This chain connects TRBV7-2 to TRBJ2-6, with TRBD2 matching over 7 bases. Germline loops: CDR1 SGHTA, CDR2 FQGNSA. The trim removed 4 bases at V and 7 bases at J, leaving 19 bases unmatched. This CDR3 is built from 19 residues.